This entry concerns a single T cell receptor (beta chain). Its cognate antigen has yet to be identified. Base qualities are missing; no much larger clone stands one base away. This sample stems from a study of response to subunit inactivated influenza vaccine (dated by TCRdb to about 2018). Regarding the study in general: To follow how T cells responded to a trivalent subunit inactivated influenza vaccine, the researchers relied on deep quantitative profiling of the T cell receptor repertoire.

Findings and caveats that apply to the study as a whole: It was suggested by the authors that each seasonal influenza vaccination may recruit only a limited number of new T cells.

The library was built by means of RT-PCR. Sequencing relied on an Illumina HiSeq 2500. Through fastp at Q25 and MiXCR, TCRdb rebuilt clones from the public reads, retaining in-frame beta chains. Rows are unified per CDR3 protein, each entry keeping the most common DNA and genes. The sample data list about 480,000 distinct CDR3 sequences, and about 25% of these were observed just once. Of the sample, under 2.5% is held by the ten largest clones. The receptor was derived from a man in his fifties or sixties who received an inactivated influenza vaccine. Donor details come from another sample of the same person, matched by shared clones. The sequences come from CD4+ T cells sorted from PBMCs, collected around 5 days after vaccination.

In nucleotide form, the sequence is TGTGCCAGCAGAGCGGCGGGGGATGGGAAAAAACTGTTTTTT. Its protein reads: CASRAAGDGKKLFF. The V and J segments used are TRBV12-3 or TRBV12-4 and TRBJ1-4; TRBD1 is a weak D gene call, 5 bases matching. Counted from cysteine to phenylalanine, this CDR3 has 14 amino acids. This entry keeps only the CDR3 DNA: 42 bases, framed from base 1. Deletion took 6 bases off V and 9 bases off J, with a span of 17 bases between the germline ends.